The 31 T cell receptor beta chains below all came from one sample that was sequenced in a study of identical twins. TCRdb analysed the 5' RACE reads with MiXCR anew, one entry per CDR3 protein. The sample lists hundreds of thousands of distinct CDR3 sequences, approximately 24% occurring once. Separately, the same data were catalogued under a study of T cells expressing NK-cell markers.

The material sequenced was CD4+ T cells sorted from blood. All receptors come from a woman aged 18-30 years in good health.

This clonotype was observed many times. The chain couples TRBV20-1 to TRBJ1-6; a weak D match, TRBD1 (6 bases). The length of the CDR3 is 12 residues. Deletions cut 3 bases from V and 7 bases from J, with 7 bases between. Germline V gene lookup returns CDR1 DFQATT and CDR2 SNEGSKA (reference sequence). This CDR3 reads CSARQGNSPLHF. The CDR3 DNA sequence: TGCAGTGCTAGGCAGGGGAATTCACCCCTCCACTTT.

The chain is built from TRBV12-3 or TRBV12-4 and TRBJ1-2, with 8 bases identical to TRBD1. The V segment lost 5 bases and the J segment 6 bases; nucleotides outside the gene matches: 8. This CDR3 is built from 14 residues. The CDR3 region has the DNA TGTGCCAGCAGTCGAAACCAGGGGGCGCATGGCTACACCTTC. This encodes CASSRNQGAHGYTF.

The chain is built from TRBV7-9 and TRBJ1-4; a possible D gene is TRBD1 (5 bases). The germline V and J ends were trimmed by 1 base and 8 bases, with 20 bases remaining between them. The CDR3 extends over 17 amino acids. CDR1 SEHNR and CDR2 FQNEAQ come from the germline V gene (reference sequence). The CDR3 region has the DNA TGTGCCAGCAGCTTAGGAGTCTTCGCAGGGAATGGCGAAAAACTGTTTTTT. Protein sequence: CASSLGVFAGNGEKLFF.

The chain is built from TRBV5-1 and TRBJ2-1, with 15 bases fitting TRBD2. The CDR3 loop spans 19 amino acids. Germline V gene data show CDR1 as SGHRS and CDR2 as YFSETQ. The junction had 12 bases not matched to a gene; V was cut back by 4 bases and J by 4 bases. CDR3 residues: CASSPVPGLAGGKYNEQFF. The CDR3 DNA sequence: TGCGCCAGCAGCCCCGTTCCAGGACTAGCGGGGGGGAAGTACAATGAGCAGTTCTTC.

This clonotype was picked up a small number of times. The chain has TRBV5-1 and TRBJ1-1; tentative D call: TRBD1 (6 bases). Germline CDR1 and CDR2: SGHRS and YFSETQ. This CDR3 is 15 amino acids long. V gave up 4 bases and J gave up 1 base, with 14 bases separating them. CDR3 protein: CASSRGPEANTEAFF. CDR3 bases: TGCGCCAGCAGCCGGGGGCCAGAGGCGAACACTGAAGCTTTCTTT.

In this sample, this clonotype turned up a few times. The chain links TRBV5-5 to TRBJ2-7; D ambiguous. This CDR3 has 14 residues. Trimming stripped 1 base from V and 4 bases from J, with 12 bases between. The germline V gene has CDR1 SGHKS and CDR2 YYEKEE (reference sequence). The CDR3 loop reads CASSLSLDSYEQYF. For the CDR3, the DNA is TGTGCCAGCAGCTTGAGCCTGGATTCGTACGAGCAGTACTTC.

This clonotype was seen repeatedly, ten times or more. This chain joins TRBV12-3 or TRBV12-4 and TRBJ1-5; D ambiguous. This CDR3 region has 14 residues. V was clipped by 3 bases and J by 9 bases, with 15 bases between them. The CDR3 DNA is TGTGCCAGCAGTTTCGGGCAACCTCCTCGGCCCCAGCATTTT. Protein product: CASSFGQPPRPQHF.

The V and J genes are TRBV12-3 or TRBV12-4 and TRBJ2-5, with 7 bases aligning to TRBD2. CDR3 length: 16 residues. V trimming: 5 bases; J trimming: 7 bases; junction bases outside the gene matches: 16. Here the CDR3 reads CASSRTRESTIWTQYF. In DNA, the CDR3 is TGTGCCAGCAGTCGTACGCGGGAGTCCACGATTTGGACCCAGTACTTC.

J is TRBJ2-2 and V is TRBV9, with 14 positions matching TRBD2. The CDR3 runs to 15 residues. The V segment lost 6 bases and the J segment 7 bases; nucleotides outside the gene matches: 5. CDR1 is SGDLS and CDR2 is YYNGEE in the germline V gene. In nucleotides, the CDR3 is TGTGCCAGCAACCGGGGACTAGCGGGGGTCGGGGAGCTGTTTTTT. As protein: CASNRGLAGVGELFF.

The chain uses TRBV10-3 and TRBJ1-2; no clear D. Trimming shortened V by 1 base and J by 6 bases, and 24 bases separated the two germline ends. Germline V lookup: CDR1 ENHRY, CDR2 SYGVKD. This CDR3 has 18 residues. The CDR3 spells CAISEFFRPQNGGDGYTF. The CDR3 bases are TGTGCCATCAGTGAGTTTTTCCGTCCCCAAAACGGTGGAGATGGCTACACCTTC.

J is TRBJ2-3 and V is TRBV20-1, with D unresolved. CDR1 and CDR2 from the germline V gene are DFQATT and SNEGSKA (reference sequence). This CDR3 contains 16 residues. The V and J ends lost 4 bases and 1 base respectively, with 18 bases between them. The CDR3 DNA sequence: TGCAGTGCTAATCCTACCGCCTCCTCGGGCACAGATACGCAGTATTTT. Translating gives CSANPTASSGTDTQYF.

This clonotype was found a few times. V gene TRBV5-4 combines with J gene TRBJ2-1; D unresolved. The CDR3 spans 16 residues. Germline V gene data show CDR1 as SGHNT and CDR2 as YYREEE (reference sequence). The ends were cut back, 3 bases at V and 2 bases at J, with 15 bases in the middle. The CDR3 here is CASSSYEDPTYNEQFF. CDR3 DNA sequence: TGTGCCAGCAGCTCCTACGAGGACCCGACCTACAATGAGCAGTTCTTC.

The chain employs TRBV30 and TRBJ2-7; no definite D call. V was cut by 2 bases and J by 0 bases, with 5 bases left in between. The germline V gene encodes CDR1 GTSNPN and CDR2 SVGIG (reference sequence). This CDR3 is built from 12 residues. CDR3 protein: CAWSTFSYEQYF. The CDR3 DNA is TGTGCCTGGAGTACCTTCTCCTACGAGCAGTACTTC.

The chain employs TRBV10-3 and TRBJ2-5; 10 bases agree with TRBD2. This CDR3 spans 13 amino acids. The V gene end was trimmed by 6 bases and the J gene end by 2 bases; junction bases not matched to a gene: 0. The germline CDR1 and CDR2 sequences are ENHRY and SYGVKD. The CDR3 nucleotides are TGTGCCATCAGGACTAGCGGGCAAGAGACCCAGTACTTC. Its protein is CAIRTSGQETQYF.

In this sample, this clonotype turned up many times. V usage is TRBV10-3 and J usage is TRBJ1-6; D unclear. The CDR3 runs 12 residues. Germline CDR1 reads ENHRY; CDR2 reads SYGVKD. V dropped 8 bases and J dropped 7 bases, with 9 bases sitting between them. The CDR3 loop is CAIRRENSPLHF. CDR3 nucleotides: TGTGCCATCCGTAGGGAAAATTCACCCCTCCACTTT.

This clonotype was detected a few times. This chain uses TRBV6-5 with TRBJ2-4, with 7 bases identical to TRBD2. The junction had 4 bases not matched to a gene; V was cut back by 2 bases and J by 3 bases. The germline gives CDR1 MNHEY, CDR2 SVGAGI. The CDR3 loop spans 15 amino acids. The DNA for the CDR3 is TGTGCCAGCAGTTACCCGGCGGGGGACAAAAACATTCAGTACTTC. Translation: CASSYPAGDKNIQYF.

This clonotype appeared a few times. This chain joins TRBV7-9 and TRBJ1-1; no clear D. The germline CDR1 and CDR2 sequences are SEHNR and FQNEAQ (reference sequence). This CDR3 region has 12 residues. Deletions cut 5 bases from V and 4 bases from J, with 8 bases between. This CDR3 is CASSPETTEAFF. CDR3 sequence (DNA): TGTGCCAGCAGCCCCGAGACCACTGAAGCTTTCTTT.

This clonotype was seen only a few times. This sequence joins TRBV10-3 and TRBJ1-6; TRBD1 agrees at 7 bases. From germline, CDR1 is ENHRY and CDR2 SYGVKD. The CDR3 contains 15 residues. Germline trimming cut 0 bases from V and 5 bases from J; bases unmatched to any gene: 1. The CDR3 protein is CAISESGTDNSPLHF. CDR3 DNA sequence: TGTGCCATCAGTGAGTCGGGGACAGATAATTCACCCCTCCACTTT.

The chain employs TRBV20-1 and TRBJ2-3; no definite D call. This CDR3 spans 11 amino acids. Germline V gene sequence: CDR1 DFQATT, CDR2 SNEGSKA (reference sequence). Deletions cut 4 bases from V and 5 bases from J, with 7 bases between. The DNA of the CDR3 is TGCAGTGCTAAATCTAGAGATACGCAGTATTTT. As protein: CSAKSRDTQYF.

The chain has TRBV11-1 and TRBJ2-1; tentatively, D is TRBD1 (6 bases). The CDR3 has 18 residues. The V end was cut by 2 bases, the J end by 4 bases, with 21 bases between. Germline CDR1 is SGHAT and CDR2 is FQDESV (reference sequence). CDR3 nucleotide sequence: TGTGCCAGCAGCTTAAGGTGGGAAGGGGGAGCCCTTTACAATGAGCAGTTCTTC. Translation: CASSLRWEGGALYNEQFF.

The J gene is TRBJ1-2, the V gene TRBV29-1, with unresolved D. Germline values: CDR1 SQVTM, CDR2 ANQGSEA. The CDR3 loop spans 14 amino acids. Trimming took off 2 bases at V and 3 bases at J, with 13 bases between the two ends. The CDR3 here is CSVELGSQHYGYTF. The CDR3 nucleotides are TGCAGCGTTGAACTGGGGTCGCAGCACTATGGCTACACCTTC. The full variable domain, in which reference TRBV29-1 and TRBJ1-2 provide the parts outside the CDR3, is SAVISQKPSRDICQRGTSLTIQCQVDSQVTMMFWYRQQPGQSLTLIATANQGSEATYESGFVIDKFPISRPNLTFSTLTVSNMSPEDSSIYLCSVELGSQHYGYTFGSGTRLTVV.

This chain links TRBV9 with TRBJ2-7; possible D gene TRBD2, 6 bases. Germline CDR1 SGDLS, CDR2 YYNGEE. V was pared by 4 bases and J by 5 bases, with 16 bases between. CDR3 length: 14 amino acids. CDR3 sequence reads: CASSFGTFGDEQYF. CDR3 DNA: TGTGCCAGCAGCTTCGGGACTTTCGGAGACGAGCAGTACTTC.

This clonotype was seen a few times. The CDR3 region has the DNA TGTGCCAGCAGTCCTGGCCGGTATAGACATAATTCACCCCTCCACTTT. Its translation is CASSPGRYRHNSPLHF. The rearrangement uses TRBV27 and TRBJ1-6; D is unresolved. CDR1 is MNHEY and CDR2 is SMNVEV in the germline V gene (reference sequence). Trimming shortened V by 5 bases and J by 5 bases, and 16 bases separated the two germline ends. CDR3 length: 16 amino acids.

This clonotype was found a few times. The CDR3 reads CASSPQGPNQPQHF. CDR3 sequence (DNA): TGCGCCAGCAGCCCTCAGGGGCCAAATCAGCCCCAGCATTTT. The chain employs TRBV5-1 and TRBJ1-5; perhaps TRBD1 as D (6 bases). Germline V gene data show CDR1 as SGHRS and CDR2 as YFSETQ. The CDR3 runs 14 residues. Between the trimmed V and J ends, which lost 4 bases and 4 bases, there was a span of 12 bases.

This clonotype was observed a few times. J is TRBJ2-1 and V is TRBV5-1; D possibly corresponds to TRBD2 (5 bases). Germline lookup yields CDR1 SGHRS and CDR2 YFSETQ. V was shortened by 3 bases and J by 3 bases, with 10 bases between the two germline ends. The CDR3 sequence is 14 residues long. CDR3 nucleotides: TGCGCCAGCAGCTCATGGACTGTCTACAATGAGCAGTTCTTC. This encodes CASSSWTVYNEQFF.

This clonotype came up a few times. The CDR3 DNA reads TGTGCCAGCAGCTCCCGGACTAGGGGCGCGGAGACCCAGTACTTC. This codes for CASSSRTRGAETQYF. This rearrangement joins TRBV5-5 to TRBJ2-5; 7 positions agree with TRBD2. The CDR3 contains 15 residues. J gave up 5 bases and V 3 bases, and 10 bases lay outside the gene matches. CDR1 is SGHKS and CDR2 is YYEKEE in the germline V gene (reference sequence).

V usage is TRBV20-1 and J usage is TRBJ2-1, with 9 nucleotides matching TRBD2. The J segment lost 7 bases and the V segment lost 1 base, leaving 11 bases of the junction unmatched. This CDR3 is 16 amino acids long. The germline gives CDR1 DFQATT, CDR2 SNEGSKA (reference sequence). CDR3 DNA: TGCAGTGCTAGAGGGGTGACTAGCGGTTTAGTGAATGAGCAGTTCTTC. The encoded protein is CSARGVTSGLVNEQFF.

The table lists this clonotype with a few counts. V usage is TRBV20-1 and J usage is TRBJ1-5; 7 nucleotides align to TRBD1. The ends lost 4 bases at V and 3 bases at J; junction bases unmatched: 3. CDR1 is DFQATT and CDR2 is SNEGSKA in the germline V gene (reference sequence). CDR3 length: 13 amino acids. In nucleotides, the CDR3 is TGCAGTGCTACGGACAGGACCAATCAGCCCCAGCATTTT. Translated, it gives CSATDRTNQPQHF.

The CDR3 DNA reads as TGCAGTGCTAGCCCCGCACTAGCGGGAGTCTACAATGAGCAGTTCTTC. Protein product: CSASPALAGVYNEQFF. This chain uses TRBV20-1 with TRBJ2-1; 11 bases are shared with TRBD2. Per germline, CDR1 DFQATT and CDR2 SNEGSKA (reference sequence). V lost 3 bases to trimming and J lost 3 bases; unmatched junction nucleotides: 7. The CDR3 has 16 amino acids.

This chain uses TRBV25-1 with TRBJ1-6; a weak D match, TRBD1 (5 bases). Per germline, CDR1 MGHDK and CDR2 SYGVNS. The CDR3 runs 14 residues. Trimming left V 3 bases short and J 12 bases short, with 15 bases between. The CDR3: CASSDGQGRGPLHF. In nucleotides, the CDR3 is TGTGCCAGCAGTGATGGTCAGGGAAGGGGACCCCTCCACTTT.

This clonotype was observed a handful of times. This chain joins TRBV3-1 and TRBJ2-3; either TRBD1 or TRBD2 may fit D (6 bases each). The V gene lost 4 bases and the J gene lost 6 bases, with 17 bases spanning the gap. CDR3 length: 15 residues. The germline CDR1 and CDR2 sequences are LGHDT and YNNKEL (reference sequence). CDR3 DNA: TGTGCCAGCAGCCCCAGACGGGGGCAGTGGGATACGCAGTATTTT. Translating gives CASSPRRGQWDTQYF.